This TCR beta chain was observed in a study of regulatory T cells in long-lasting Graves disease. This clonotype occurred a few times. Germline CDR1 reads LNHDA; CDR2 reads SQIVND (reference sequence). The CDR3 is 12 residues long. As to time point: newly diagnosed GD, antithyroid drugs for less than 3 months. Following extraction of RNA from PBMCs, that RNA was used to make the TCR library. It was American Thyroid Association guidelines that determined Graves' disease diagnosis. For TCR beta, libraries came from iRepertoire HTBI primers and Arm-PCR of CDR3 regions. Using its own MiXCR run on the multiplex PCR reads, TCRdb lists one record per CDR3 protein. Here the sample spans 400,000 to 650,000 distinct CDR3 sequences, about 16% being singletons. These same data were also listed under a study on T cells in Graves' hyperthyroidism and ophthalmopathy. In that study: Criteria for exclusion of patients were uncontrolled infection, other autoimmune disease, pregnancy or lactation. Thyroid ultrasound, orbital computed tomography, clinical symptoms, and serum thyroxine and TRAb underpinned diagnoses. Ophthalmopathy was identified by the model a median approximately 6.9 months ahead of onset.

The sequence derives from a woman in her forties or fifties with Graves disease. The sample was peripheral blood mononuclear cells (PBMCs), taken at new diagnosis, from a patient treated with antithyroid drugs. The rearrangement links TRBV19 to TRBJ1-4, with D uncertain. The CDR3 DNA reads TGTGACTACCGGCCGCACAATGAAAAACTGTTTTTT. This codes for CDYRPHNEKLFF. Together with reference TRBV19 and TRBJ1-4, the CDR3 gives the full variable domain: DGGITQSPKYLFRKEGQNVTLSCEQNLNHDAMYWYRQDPGQGLRLIYYSQIVNDFQKGDIAEGYSVSREKKESFPLTVTSAQKNPTAFYLCDYRPHNEKLFFGSGTQLSVL.